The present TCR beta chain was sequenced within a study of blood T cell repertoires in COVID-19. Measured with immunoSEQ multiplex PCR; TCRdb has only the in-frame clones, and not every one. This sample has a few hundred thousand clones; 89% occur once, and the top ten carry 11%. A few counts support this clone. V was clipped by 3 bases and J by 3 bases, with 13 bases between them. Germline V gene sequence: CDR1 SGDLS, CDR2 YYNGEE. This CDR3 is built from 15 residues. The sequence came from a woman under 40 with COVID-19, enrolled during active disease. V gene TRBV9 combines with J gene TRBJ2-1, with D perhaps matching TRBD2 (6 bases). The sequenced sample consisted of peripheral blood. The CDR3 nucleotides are TGTGCCAGCAGCGCCCTCTCGGGGGTCTACAATGAGCAGTTCTTC. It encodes CASSALSGVYNEQFF. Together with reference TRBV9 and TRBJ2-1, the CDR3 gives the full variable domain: DSGVTQTPKHLITATGQRVTLRCSPRSGDLSVYWYQQSLDQGLQFLIQYYNGEERAKGNILERFSAQQFPDLHSELNLSSLELGDSALYFCASSALSGVYNEQFFGPGTRLTVL.